These 13 T cell receptor beta chains share one sample of origin, sequenced in a study of blood T cell repertoires in COVID-19. The data were produced by immunoSEQ multiplex PCR, yet TCRdb's version contains in-frame clones alone and is incomplete. The sample includes about 320,000 clones, 85% to 95% of them seen just once. The sample consisted of PBMCs or T cells enriched from blood (not recorded which). The origin of the receptors is a woman aged 30 to 39 who had been exposed to COVID-19.

The chain recombines TRBV7-9 with TRBJ2-3; D perhaps matches TRBD2 (7 bases). The ends were cut back, 6 bases at V and 7 bases at J, with 11 bases in the middle. Germline CDR1 reads SEHNR; CDR2 reads FQNEAQ (reference sequence). The CDR3 length is 12 residues. As DNA, the CDR3 is TGTGCCAGCAGAGGGAGGGACAATACGCAGTATTTT. Translated, it gives CASRGRDNTQYF.

With respect to this clone: Other DNA variants within this sample encode the same CDR3. The chain has TRBV5-1 and TRBJ2-7; TRBD1 matches 9 bases. Germline loops: CDR1 SGHRS, CDR2 YFSETQ. With 4 bases clipped from V and 7 bases from J, the junction kept 6 bases outside the gene matches. The CDR3 loop spans 13 amino acids. The CDR3 DNA reads as TGCGCCAGCAGCCTTGGACAGGGGAGAGAGCAGTACTTC. Residues: CASSLGQGREQYF.

The chain joins TRBV11-2 to TRBJ2-3; D gene uncertain. CDR1 is SGHAT, CDR2 FQNNGV, per germline. Trimming took off 5 bases at V and 0 bases at J, with 9 bases between the two ends. The CDR3 length is 14 residues. The CDR3 reads CASSPSRSTDTQYF. CDR3 DNA: TGTGCCAGCAGCCCGTCGCGGAGCACAGATACGCAGTATTTT.

The rearrangement joins TRBV5-4 to TRBJ1-1, with TRBD1 as a possible D gene (5 bases). CDR3 length: 15 amino acids. Trimming took 1 base from V and 0 from J, leaving 10 bases between them. Germline values: CDR1 SGHNT, CDR2 YYREEE (reference sequence). For the CDR3, the DNA is TGTGCCAGCAGCTTGAGGGGAACTATGAACACTGAAGCTTTCTTT. Amino acid sequence: CASSLRGTMNTEAFF.

The chain combines TRBV9 with TRBJ2-5, with TRBD2 matching over 9 bases. CDR1 is SGDLS and CDR2 is YYNGEE in the germline V gene. Germline trimming cut 0 bases from V and 4 bases from J; bases unmatched to any gene: 7. The length of the CDR3 is 16 residues. The CDR3 here is CASSVVGGGARETQYF. The CDR3 bases are TGTGCCAGCAGCGTAGTGGGCGGGGGGGCACGAGAGACCCAGTACTTC.

V usage is TRBV2 and J usage is TRBJ1-2; TRBD1 might be the D (6 bases). This CDR3 has 14 residues. V was cut by 6 bases and J by 8 bases, with 19 bases left in between. The V gene's germline CDR1 is SNHLY and CDR2 FYNNEI. The CDR3: CASRESAGAPGYTF. The CDR3 DNA reads TGTGCCAGCAGGGAGTCGGCGGGGGCGCCCGGCTACACCTTC.

The V gene is TRBV21-1, the J gene TRBJ1-1; the D call TRBD1 from the table was never checked on the DNA. TRBV21-1 is designated a pseudogene. The CDR3 totals 21 residues. Here the CDR3 DNA reads TGTGCCAGCAGCAAAGCGCTTTACGTTTGGAGGGAAGGGGGCTCTGACACTGAAGCTTTCTTT. Translating gives CASSKALYVWREGGSDTEAFF.

This chain joins TRBV5-1 and TRBJ1-1; D is uncertain. The CDR3 length is 13 residues. The germline V gene has CDR1 SGHRS and CDR2 YFSETQ. Trimming cost V 1 base and J 5 bases, with 9 bases left between them. The CDR3 protein is CASSLRRVTEAFF. The CDR3 bases are TGCGCCAGCAGCTTGCGGCGGGTAACTGAAGCTTTCTTT.

This chain links TRBV27 with TRBJ1-1; tentatively, D is TRBD1 (5 bases). The V end lost 7 bases, the J end lost 10 bases, and 16 bases lay between the germline ends. This CDR3 contains 12 residues. Germline loops: CDR1 MNHEY, CDR2 SMNVEV (reference sequence). The CDR3 reads CASMGLGGAAFF. CDR3 sequence (DNA): TGTGCCAGCATGGGGTTGGGTGGGGCAGCTTTCTTT.

In its sample, this clone was seen once. The chain combines TRBV27 with TRBJ1-1; 7 nucleotides match TRBD1. The CDR3 has 13 amino acids. Trimming at V came to 6 bases and at J to 0 bases, leaving 1 base not matched to a gene. The germline V gene encodes CDR1 MNHEY and CDR2 SMNVEV (reference sequence). CDR3 sequence: CASRGQLNTEAFF. CDR3 DNA sequence: TGTGCCAGCAGGGGACAGTTGAACACTGAAGCTTTCTTT.

This chain links TRBV12-3 or TRBV12-4 with TRBJ1-1, with a tentative D call TRBD1 (6 bases). With 1 base removed from V and 7 bases from J, the gap between germline ends came to 10 bases. The CDR3 is 13 amino acids. CDR3 loop: CASSLGQDLEAFF. The DNA of the CDR3 is TGTGCCAGCAGTTTAGGACAGGACCTTGAAGCTTTCTTT.

As DNA, the CDR3 is TGCGCCAGCAGCCAAGATCCGGGGGACACTGAAGCTTTCTTT. Translated, it gives CASSQDPGDTEAFF. The rearrangement uses TRBV4-1 and TRBJ1-1; D possibly corresponds to TRBD1 (5 bases). Germline V gene lookup returns CDR1 MGHRA and CDR2 YSYEKL. This CDR3 is 14 amino acids long. V was trimmed by 0 bases and J by 3 bases, leaving 8 bases between them.

V is TRBV19 and J is TRBJ1-5; D might be TRBD1 (5 bases). Trimming took off 6 bases at V and 4 bases at J, with 10 bases between the two ends. In germline, CDR1 is LNHDA, CDR2 SQIVND (reference sequence). This CDR3 region has 13 residues. CDR3 loop: CASSGRDNQPQHF. The CDR3 nucleotides read TGTGCCAGTAGCGGCAGGGATAATCAGCCCCAGCATTTT.